This is a list of T cell receptor beta chains from one sample in a study of CD8+ T cells in alopecia areata. Clones were read by immunoSEQ multiplex PCR, and TCRdb kept only the in-frame ones, dropping some. The sample shows 120,000 or so clones, approximately 47% of them seen only once. The sample was NKG2D-low CD8+ T cells sorted from blood. Source of these receptors: a human donor with alopecia areata. The CDR3 runs from the conserved cysteine through the conserved F or W. D genes are given only for firm matches. Not every row has a clone size; where given, it reads once, few, many or a size class.

>NA|TRBV28|TRBD2|TRBJ2-2
TGTGCCAGCAGTAGCGGGACGAACACCGGGGAGCTGTTTTTT
CASSSGTNTGELFF
>NA|TRBV30|NA|TRBJ2-1
TGTGCCTGGATAAGTGGGGGATACAATGAGCAGTTCTTC
CAWISGGYNEQFF
>NA|TRBV7-9|NA|TRBJ1-1
TGTGCCAGCAGCGGTTCCTCTGAAGCTTTCTTT
CASSGSSEAFF
>NA|TRBV2|NA|TRBJ2-1
TGTGCCAGCAGTGAAGCGATCGGAGCTAGCCCAGTTTACAATGAGCAGTTCTTC
CASSEAIGASPVYNEQFF
>NA|TRBV29-1|NA|TRBJ2-7
TGCAGCGTTGGGGGTCTGCAGGGGCGGTACGAGCAGTACTTC
CSVGGLQGRYEQYF
>NA|TRBV30|TRBD2|TRBJ2-7
TGTGCCTGGCGTCTAGCGGGCACCTACGAGCAGTACTTC
CAWRLAGTYEQYF
>few|TRBV29-1|NA|TRBJ2-7
TGCAGCGTTGAAGAGGAGGGCTACGAGCAGTACTTC
CSVEEEGYEQYF
>NA|TRBV7-9|TRBD1|TRBJ2-7
TGTGCCGGGGGAAGGACAGGGGGCGACGAGCAGTACTTC
CAGGRTGGDEQYF
>NA|TRBV27|NA|TRBJ2-7
TGTGCCAGCAGTCAGGGTGTAGGCTACGAGCAGTACTTC
CASSQGVGYEQYF
>NA|TRBV29-1|TRBD1|TRBJ2-1
TGCAGCGTGGAACAGGGGGCGCTTGATGAGCAGTTCTTC
CSVEQGALDEQFF
>NA|TRBV7-6|TRBD1|TRBJ2-7
TGTGCCAGCAGCTCTTCGGGACAGAGGTACTTC
CASSSSGQRYF
>few|TRBV28|NA|TRBJ2-7
TGTGCCAGCAGTTACGGGGACGTGGGAAGCTCCTACGAGCAGTACTTC
CASSYGDVGSSYEQYF
>NA|TRBV2|TRBD2|TRBJ2-7
TGTGCCAGCCGGGGGGAAGAGCAGTACTTC
CASRGEEQYF
>NA|TRBV5-1|NA|TRBJ2-5
TGCGCCAGCAGCTTAACCGGGGGTGGTCTGGAGACCCAGTACTTC
CASSLTGGGLETQYF
>NA|TRBV30|NA|TRBJ1-2
TGTGCCTGGTGGCAGGACTATGGCTACACCTTC
CAWWQDYGYTF
>few|TRBV12-5|NA|TRBJ1-2
TGTGCTAGTGGTCCCGGGGGAGGGTTTGGCTACACCTTC
CASGPGGGFGYTF
>NA|TRBV29-1|NA|TRBJ2-5
TGCAGCTCAAATCCGGGACCCACCGGAGTGACCCAGTACTTC
CSSNPGPTGVTQYF
>NA|TRBV29-1|NA|TRBJ2-1
TGCAGCGCCCGGGTAGGTGAGCAGTTCTTC
CSARVGEQFF
>NA|TRBV11-3|NA|TRBJ2-3
TGTGCCAGTCTAGCGTCAGGCACAGATACGCAGTATTTT
CASLASGTDTQYF
>NA|TRBV27|NA|TRBJ2-1
TGTGCCAGCTGGATGGGCAATGAGCAGTTCTTC
CASWMGNEQFF
>few|TRBV29-1|NA|TRBJ1-1
TGCAGCGTTGAGATCCAGGAGACTGAAGCTTTCTTT
CSVEIQETEAFF
>few|TRBV29-1|NA|TRBJ2-5
TGCAGCGTTGAAGGGGTGGCGGAGGGTCAAGAGACCCAGTACTTC
CSVEGVAEGQETQYF
>NA|TRBV29-1|NA|TRBJ2-5
TGCAGCGTGCCCCCAGTGATAGGGGAGACCCAGTACTTC
CSVPPVIGETQYF
>NA|TRBV30|NA|TRBJ1-5
TGTGCCTGGAGTGCGGAGGGTTCGGGCCAGCCCCAGCATTTT
CAWSAEGSGQPQHF
>NA|TRBV7-2|TRBD2|TRBJ2-7
TGTGCCAGCAGCGTGGGACTAGCGGGAGTCCCCGAGCAGTACTTC
CASSVGLAGVPEQYF
>NA|TRBV7-2|NA|TRBJ2-3
TGTGCCAGCAGCCCGCATGGGACCGAGGGAACCCCCACAGATACGCAGTATTTT
CASSPHGTEGTPTDTQYF
>NA|TRBV25-1|NA|TRBJ1-1
TGTGCCAGCCTCAGGGACTTGAACACTGAAGCTTTCTTT
CASLRDLNTEAFF
>NA|TRBV28|NA|TRBJ2-3
TGTGCCAGCAGCCCCCCTGGAGCAGATACGCAGTATTTT
CASSPPGADTQYF
>NA|TRBV4-1|NA|TRBJ2-7
TGCGCCAGCAGCCAAGGGCAAGGCTCCTACGAGCAGTACTTC
CASSQGQGSYEQYF
>NA|TRBV6-1|TRBD2|TRBJ2-3
TGTGCCAGCAGTGAAGCTGAATCTCGGCTGTTCGGGACTAGCGGATATTTT
CASSEAESRLFGTSGYF
>NA|TRBV5-1|TRBD2|TRBJ2-1
TGCGCCAGCAGCTTAGAGGCCGGGCGGGAGGACAATGAGCAGTTCTTC
CASSLEAGREDNEQFF
>few|TRBV29-1|NA|TRBJ2-7
TGCAGCGTCAGGGGAGGAGCCACCTACGAGCAGTACTTC
CSVRGGATYEQYF
>NA|TRBV9|NA|TRBJ2-7
TGTGCCAGCGGGAGAGTTTCGTATGAGCAGTACTTC
CASGRVSYEQYF
>NA|TRBV30|NA|TRBJ2-1
TGTGCCTGGCGGGACTCGGGACACAATGAGCAGTTCTTC
CAWRDSGHNEQFF
>NA|TRBV29-1|NA|TRBJ2-7
TGCAGCGTCCCGTTCCGGGGAAACTACGAGCAGTACTTC
CSVPFRGNYEQYF
>few|TRBV6-1|TRBD2|TRBJ2-2
TGTGCCAGCAGTGAGCGGGGGGAGGCCGGGGAGCTGTTTTTT
CASSERGEAGELFF
>few|TRBV28|TRBD1|TRBJ2-5
TGTGCCAGCAAGGGGACAGGCATAGGGTACTTC
CASKGTGIGYF
>few|TRBV14|NA|TRBJ2-1
TGTGCCAGCAGCCCTCAGGGTTATTATGAGCAGTTCTTC
CASSPQGYYEQFF
>few|TRBV29-1|NA|TRBJ2-2
TGCAGCGTTGATCCGGGGACGAACACCGGGGAGCTGTTTTTT
CSVDPGTNTGELFF
>NA|TRBV5-1|NA|TRBJ2-1
TGCGCCAGCAGCTTGGACCAGGGGGGTATCAATGAGCAGTTCTTC
CASSLDQGGINEQFF
>NA|TRBV15|NA|TRBJ1-3
TGTGCCACCAGCACCTACAAGTCCCCCTCTGGAAACACCATATATTTT
CATSTYKSPSGNTIYF
>few|TRBV29-1|NA|TRBJ2-1
TGCAGCGTTGAACCGTCAGGCGACAATGAGCAGTTCTTC
CSVEPSGDNEQFF
>NA|TRBV5-1|NA|TRBJ1-4
TGCGCCAGCAGCTTAAGCAGCGATGAAAAACTGTTTTTT
CASSLSSDEKLFF
>NA|TRBV9|NA|TRBJ2-5
TGTGCCAGCAGCGTAGGAGGAGGGGTACAAGAGACCCAGTACTTC
CASSVGGGVQETQYF
>few|TRBV29-1|TRBD2|TRBJ2-5
TGCAGCGTGCTCTGGGGGGGCCAAGAGACCCAGTACTTC
CSVLWGGQETQYF
>few|TRBV11-2|NA|TRBJ2-7
TGTGCCAGCAGCGGGCTTAACGAGCAGTACTTC
CASSGLNEQYF
>NA|TRBV30|NA|TRBJ2-5
TGTGCCTGTGGCTCCGGGGTGAATGGCACCCAGGGCGAGACCCAGTACTTC
CACGSGVNGTQGETQYF
>NA|TRBV29-1|TRBD1|TRBJ2-7
TGCAGCGTTGAACACGGGACAGGGGACTACGAGCAGTACTTC
CSVEHGTGDYEQYF
>NA|TRBV29-1|TRBD1|TRBJ2-7
TGCAGCGTTGAAGAAACCGGGACAGGAATCGAGCAGTACTTC
CSVEETGTGIEQYF
>NA|TRBV30|NA|TRBJ2-7
TGTGCCTGGACCCCTGGGACATTTTACGAGCAGTACTTC
CAWTPGTFYEQYF
>NA|TRBV27|TRBD1|TRBJ1-2
TGTGCCAGCAGTATGGGACAGTGGGGTGGCTACACCTTC
CASSMGQWGGYTF
>few|TRBV29-1|NA|TRBJ1-3
TGCAGCGTTGAAGGGGCCCCTGGAAACACCATATATTTT
CSVEGAPGNTIYF
>NA|TRBV27|NA|TRBJ2-2
TGTGCCTCCTCACCGGGCACCGGGGAGCTGTTTTTT
CASSPGTGELFF
>NA|TRBV27|NA|TRBJ2-1
TGTGCCAGCAGTTTATCTGGGCTCTCCGGCGATGAGCAGTTCTTC
CASSLSGLSGDEQFF
>NA|TRBV29-1|NA|TRBJ2-5
TGCAGCGTTGATTCCGAGACCCAGTACTTC
CSVDSETQYF
>few|TRBV29-1|TRBD2|TRBJ2-7
TGCAGCGTTTCACTAGCGGGAGCTTCCTACGAGCAGTACTTC
CSVSLAGASYEQYF
>few|TRBV6-5|NA|TRBJ2-5
TGTGCCAGCAGTTACTCAGAGACCCAGTACTTC
CASSYSETQYF
>NA|TRBV29-1|NA|TRBJ2-2
TGCAGCGTTGATGGGGGAGGCTTTGGCACCGGGGAGCTGTTTTTT
CSVDGGGFGTGELFF
>few|TRBV29-1|TRBD2|TRBJ2-1
TGCAGCGTTAACTTAGCGGGAGGCTACAATGAGCAGTTCTTC
CSVNLAGGYNEQFF
>few|TRBV29-1|NA|TRBJ2-5
TGCAGCGTTGAAGATCAACAAGGGGCGGGGACCCAGTACTTC
CSVEDQQGAGTQYF